This TCR beta chain is from a study of cytomegalovirus exposure and HLA in healthy donors. The PCR made use of 60 Vbeta and 13 Jbeta primers. Produced via immunoSEQ multiplex PCR; TCRdb's table is partial and in-frame only. In the table there are roughly 230,000 clones, approximately 91% of which are singletons. To note about this clone: What it binds is unknown.

Study-wide findings and caveats: Analyses of presence and absence presupposed an approximately uniform sequencing depth across donors.

Trimming removed 0 bases from V and 0 bases from J, with 6 bases in between. The CDR3 has 14 residues. Per the germline V gene, CDR1 is SGDLS and CDR2 is YYNGEE. The sequencing input was PBMCs. The sequence came from a girl aged 2-10 years in good health and CMV-seronegative. V gene TRBV9 combines with J gene TRBJ1-2, with no clear D. This chain's CDR3 is CASSVAVTNYGYTF. The CDR3 DNA sequence: TGTGCCAGCAGCGTAGCTGTAACTAACTATGGCTACACCTTC.